The 27 T cell receptor beta chains presented below share a single source sample, sequenced in a study of T cells in localized non-small cell lung cancer (TCRdb year 2020). Libraries came from the immunoSEQ multiplex PCR assay. TCRdb took this table from immuneACCESS and kept in-frame rearrangements with V and J called. Such tables lack part of the clones; where checked against another copy, unresolved V genes explain under half of the gap, and the rest is unexplained. A total of around 64,000 clones appear in this sample, about four fifths of them only once. The ten most abundant clones make up around 4.7% of the sample. The sequencing used PBMCs, collected before any cancer treatment. Receptor source: a man aged 35 to 70 with stage II lung adenocarcinoma.

This chain connects TRBV11-2 to TRBJ2-1, with D unresolved. V was trimmed by 9 bases and J by 4 bases, leaving 13 bases between them. CDR1 and CDR2 (germline): SGHAT, FQNNGV. The length of the CDR3 is 13 residues. The CDR3 bases are TGTGCCAGTTCAGTTCAAGAATACAATGAGCAGTTCTTC. Protein product: CASSVQEYNEQFF.

This chain links TRBV11-1 with TRBJ2-5, with D tentatively TRBD1 (6 bases). Germline V gene sequence: CDR1 SGHAT, CDR2 FQDESV (reference sequence). V was cut by 2 bases and J by 4 bases, with 20 bases left in between. The CDR3 has 17 amino acids. CDR3 sequence reads: CASSLWGTPRIAETQYF. The CDR3 region has the DNA TGTGCCAGCAGCTTATGGGGGACACCTCGGATCGCAGAGACCCAGTACTTC.

The V and J genes are TRBV5-1 and TRBJ2-7; 10 bases are a match to TRBD2. The CDR3 has 23 residues. V was clipped by 0 bases and J by 7 bases; unmatched bases: 31. Looked up from germline, CDR1 is SGHRS and CDR2 is YFSETQ. CDR3 sequence reads: CASSLVPTPRTSGLFGLGGEQYF. The CDR3, as DNA: TGCGCCAGCAGCTTGGTACCCACCCCGAGGACTAGCGGATTGTTTGGATTGGGTGGAGAGCAGTACTTC.

The CDR3 is CASSPGLVLREQFF. The CDR3 DNA is TGCGCCAGCAGCCCCGGACTAGTTTTGAGAGAGCAGTTCTTC. The rearrangement links TRBV5-1 to TRBJ2-1; 7 positions match TRBD2. Per the germline V gene, CDR1 is SGHRS and CDR2 is YFSETQ. CDR3 length: 14 amino acids. Germline trimming cut 4 bases from V and 10 bases from J; bases unmatched to any gene: 11.

Only a few counts were recorded for this clone. The J gene is TRBJ1-3, the V gene TRBV9, with D unresolved. Looked up from germline, CDR1 is SGDLS and CDR2 is YYNGEE. Between the trimmed V and J ends, which lost 0 bases and 0 bases, there was a span of 7 bases. The length of the CDR3 is 15 residues. The DNA of the CDR3 is TGTGCCAGCAGCGTAGCTGCCAGCTCTGGAAACACCATATATTTT. This sequence encodes CASSVAASSGNTIYF. Full variable domain (outside the CDR3, taken from reference TRBV9 and TRBJ1-3): DSGVTQTPKHLITATGQRVTLRCSPRSGDLSVYWYQQSLDQGLQFLIQYYNGEERAKGNILERFSAQQFPDLHSELNLSSLELGDSALYFCASSVAASSGNTIYFGEGSWLTVV.

The chain has TRBV30 and TRBJ1-2; D is ambiguous. V was clipped by 3 bases and J by 4 bases, with 15 bases between them. Germline V gene sequence: CDR1 GTSNPN, CDR2 SVGIG (reference sequence). This CDR3 comprises 14 residues. DNA for the CDR3: TGTGCCTGGAGAACCGTGGCCGGGAGCTATGGCTACACCTTC. As protein: CAWRTVAGSYGYTF.

The chain is built from TRBV2 and TRBJ1-2; the D gene is possibly TRBD1 (6 bases). The CDR3 spans 16 residues. Germline lookup yields CDR1 SNHLY and CDR2 FYNNEI. V was trimmed by 0 bases and J by 4 bases, leaving 15 bases between them. DNA of the CDR3: TGTGCCAGCAGTGAAGCCCGGGGGGCGAATAGCTATGGCTACACCTTC. Encoded protein: CASSEARGANSYGYTF.

The V and J genes are TRBV14 and TRBJ2-7, with D perhaps TRBD1 or TRBD2 (5 bases each). The CDR3 is made up of 15 amino acids. Germline CDR1 reads SGHDN; CDR2 reads FVKESK. Trimming took off 1 base at V and 0 bases at J, with 10 bases between the two ends. The DNA for the CDR3 is TGTGCCAGCAGCCAAGGGGACGGCAGCTCCTACGAGCAGTACTTC. Translating it yields CASSQGDGSSYEQYF.

V usage is TRBV9 and J usage is TRBJ2-3; D perhaps matches TRBD2 (7 bases). Germline CDR1 SGDLS, CDR2 YYNGEE. The ends were cut back, 4 bases at V and 4 bases at J, with 19 bases in the middle. CDR3 length: 16 amino acids. This CDR3 reads CASSLRVGGGPDTQYF. Written as DNA, the CDR3 is TGTGCCAGCAGCCTTAGAGTGGGAGGGGGTCCAGATACGCAGTATTTT.

This clone was observed a handful of times. This chain links TRBV5-4 with TRBJ1-5; D is undetermined. The CDR3 runs to 15 residues. The germline V and J ends were trimmed by 4 bases and 5 bases, with 16 bases remaining between them. Looked up from germline, CDR1 is SGHNT and CDR2 is YYREEE (reference sequence). CDR3 in DNA: TGTGCCAGCAGCCAAGAAAGGCAGTTATATCAGCCCCAGCATTTT. Translated, it gives CASSQERQLYQPQHF.

This clone was recorded only once. The V and J genes are TRBV9 and TRBJ2-4; D gene uncertain. The CDR3 totals 15 residues. Germline V gene lookup returns CDR1 SGDLS and CDR2 YYNGEE. V was trimmed by 3 bases and J by 2 bases, leaving 12 bases between them. Written as DNA, the CDR3 is TGTGCCAGCAGCGGAGAATCTTTCCCCAAAAACATTCAGTACTTC. Protein sequence: CASSGESFPKNIQYF.

The count of this clone is one. This chain uses TRBV5-6 with TRBJ2-7; D remains unclear. Trimming left V 4 bases short and J 5 bases short, with 7 bases between. Germline CDR1 SGHDT, CDR2 YYEEEE. The CDR3 has 11 residues. In nucleotides, the CDR3 is TGTGCCAGCAGCGCCGACCACGAGCAGTACTTC. Amino acid sequence: CASSADHEQYF.

The gene calls are TRBV23-1 and TRBJ1-5; 8 bases line up with TRBD1. TRBV23-1 is filed as an ORF, its function uncertain. The V gene end was trimmed by 4 bases and the J gene end by 4 bases; junction bases not matched to a gene: 6. The CDR3 covers 15 residues. In nucleotides, the CDR3 is TGCGCCAGCAGTCCGGAAACAGGGGGAAATCAGCCCCAGCATTTT. Translated: CASSPETGGNQPQHF.

The chain joins TRBV19 to TRBJ2-1; no clear D. The CDR3 has 14 residues. The germline V gene has CDR1 LNHDA and CDR2 SQIVND (reference sequence). Trimming removed 9 bases at V and 1 base at J, with 13 bases between. This CDR3 reads CASSRPTSYNEQFF. The DNA for the CDR3 is TGTGCCAGCAGCCGCCCGACATCCTACAATGAGCAGTTCTTC.

J is TRBJ2-3 and V is TRBV4-1; D not resolved. The CDR3 spans 14 residues. Germline-derived CDR1 and CDR2 are MGHRA and YSYEKL. With 0 bases removed from V and 2 bases from J, the gap between germline ends came to 6 bases. Written as DNA, the CDR3 is TGCGCCAGCAGCCAAGAAGCTCACACAGATACGCAGTATTTT. As protein: CASSQEAHTDTQYF.

The chain recombines TRBV5-4 with TRBJ2-7; 7 bases align to TRBD1. The CDR3 sequence is 15 residues long. The V and J ends lost 4 bases and 1 base, in that order; junction bases with no gene match: 8. CDR1 SGHNT and CDR2 YYREEE come from the germline V gene (reference sequence). In nucleotides, the CDR3 is TGTGCCAGCAGCCCCTGGGGACAGTTGTCCTACGAGCAGTACTTC. Its translation is CASSPWGQLSYEQYF.

The chain joins TRBV5-4 to TRBJ1-2; TRBD1 agrees at 7 bases. CDR3 length: 13 amino acids. Germline V gene data show CDR1 as SGHNT and CDR2 as YYREEE (reference sequence). The ends lost 4 bases at V and 2 bases at J; junction bases unmatched: 2. The CDR3 sequence is CASSAQGNYGYTF. The CDR3 DNA follows: TGTGCCAGCAGCGCACAGGGGAACTATGGCTACACCTTC.

This clone was counted between two and nine times. The chain has TRBV2 and TRBJ2-7; 9 bases fit TRBD1. From germline, CDR1 is SNHLY and CDR2 FYNNEI. This CDR3 has 14 residues. V shed 6 bases and J 3 bases; nucleotides not matched to a gene: 6. CDR3: CASSPGQGNYEQYF. Here the CDR3 DNA reads TGTGCCAGCAGCCCGGGACAGGGCAACTACGAGCAGTACTTC. Complete variable domain (other parts from reference TRBV2 and TRBJ2-7): EPEVTQTPSHQVTQMGQEVILRCVPISNHLYFYWYRQILGQKVEFLVSFYNNEISEKSEIFDDQFSVERPDGSNFTLKIRSTKLEDSAMYFCASSPGQGNYEQYFGPGTRLTVT.

The J gene is TRBJ1-5, the V gene TRBV7-2; 8 bases align to TRBD1. Per the germline V gene, CDR1 is SGHTA and CDR2 is FQGNSA. Trimming took 3 bases from V and 3 from J; bases not matched to a gene: 4. The CDR3 loop spans 15 amino acids. In DNA, the CDR3 is TGTGCCAGCAGCTTCGCAGGGGGCTACAATCAGCCCCAGCATTTT. Its protein product is CASSFAGGYNQPQHF.

The genes are TRBV6-1 and TRBJ2-7; TRBD1 is a possible D gene (5 bases). The CDR3 runs 14 residues. The V end was cut by 4 bases, the J end by 6 bases, with 16 bases between. Germline CDR1 and CDR2: MNHNS and SASEGT. Here the CDR3 reads CASSGQKFQAEQYF. In nucleotides, the CDR3 is TGTGCCAGCAGTGGACAGAAATTTCAGGCCGAGCAGTACTTC.

The chain is built from TRBV27 and TRBJ1-2, with TRBD1 matching over 7 bases. Germline V gene lookup returns CDR1 MNHEY and CDR2 SMNVEV (reference sequence). The length of the CDR3 is 13 residues. J was trimmed by 2 bases and V by 6 bases; bases with no gene match: 3. The CDR3 is CASSLGQNYGYTF. The CDR3, as DNA: TGTGCCAGCAGCTTGGGACAGAACTATGGCTACACCTTC.

The chain is built from TRBV11-2 and TRBJ1-2; 9 bases are a match to TRBD1. V trimming: 5 bases; J trimming: 8 bases; junction bases outside the gene matches: 6. CDR1 SGHAT and CDR2 FQNNGV come from the germline V gene. The CDR3 runs 13 residues. This CDR3 is CASSTGGEGGYTF. CDR3 DNA: TGTGCCAGCAGCACAGGGGGCGAAGGGGGCTACACCTTC.

The chain employs TRBV19 and TRBJ1-5; 9 positions agree with TRBD1. Per germline, CDR1 LNHDA and CDR2 SQIVND (reference sequence). V trimming: 5 bases; J trimming: 4 bases; junction bases outside the gene matches: 3. The CDR3 is made up of 14 amino acids. CDR3 in amino acids: CASSEGQGNQPQHF. The CDR3 nucleotides read TGTGCCAGTAGTGAGGGACAGGGTAATCAGCCCCAGCATTTT.

The chain is built from TRBV27 and TRBJ2-7, with a tentative D call TRBD2 (5 bases). The germline V gene encodes CDR1 MNHEY and CDR2 SMNVEV (reference sequence). The V and J ends lost 2 bases and 5 bases respectively, with 13 bases between them. The CDR3 spans 14 residues. The CDR3 here is CASSLEHGGNEQYF. The CDR3 nucleotides read TGTGCCAGCAGTTTAGAACACGGAGGTAACGAGCAGTACTTC.

The V call is TRBV4-2, the J call TRBJ2-5; TRBD2 matches 7 bases. This CDR3 region has 18 residues. V trimming: 0 bases; J trimming: 0 bases; junction bases outside the gene matches: 10. The V gene's germline CDR1 is LGHNA and CDR2 YNFKEQ. CDR3 amino acids: CASSQEYQGGPNQETQYF. In DNA, the CDR3 is TGTGCCAGCAGCCAAGAATATCAGGGAGGGCCCAACCAAGAGACCCAGTACTTC.

The CDR3 DNA is TGCGCCAGCAGCCGAGGACTAGCGGGAGCCTACGAGCAGTACTTC. The encoded protein is CASSRGLAGAYEQYF. V usage is TRBV4-1 and J usage is TRBJ2-7, with 13 bases fitting TRBD2. Germline assignment: CDR1 MGHRA and CDR2 YSYEKL. J lost 2 bases, V lost 4 bases, and 2 bases had no gene match. CDR3 length equals 15 residues.

The genes are TRBV5-1 and TRBJ2-2; D unclear. Germline V gene data show CDR1 as SGHRS and CDR2 as YFSETQ. The ends were cut back, 4 bases at V and 5 bases at J, with 9 bases in the middle. This CDR3 region has 13 residues. CDR3 sequence: CASSTDGTGELFF. CDR3 nucleotides: TGCGCCAGCAGCACGGACGGGACCGGGGAGCTGTTTTTT.